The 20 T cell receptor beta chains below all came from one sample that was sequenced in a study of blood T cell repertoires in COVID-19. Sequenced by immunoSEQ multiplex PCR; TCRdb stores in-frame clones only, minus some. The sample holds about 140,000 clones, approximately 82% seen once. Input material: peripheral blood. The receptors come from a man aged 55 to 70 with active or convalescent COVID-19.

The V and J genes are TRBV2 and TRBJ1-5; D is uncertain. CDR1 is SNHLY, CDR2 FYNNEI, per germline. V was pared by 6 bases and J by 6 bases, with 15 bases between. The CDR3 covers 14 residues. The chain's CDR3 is CASRPNMESQPQHF. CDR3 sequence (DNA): TGTGCCAGCAGGCCCAACATGGAGAGTCAGCCCCAGCATTTT.

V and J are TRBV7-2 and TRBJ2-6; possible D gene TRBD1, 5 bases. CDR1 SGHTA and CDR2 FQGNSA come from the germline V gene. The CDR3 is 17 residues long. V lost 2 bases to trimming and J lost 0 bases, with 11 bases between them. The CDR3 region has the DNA TGTGCCAGCAGCTTAAGCTGGGGCTCCTCTGGGGCCAACGTCCTGACTTTC. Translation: CASSLSWGSSGANVLTF.

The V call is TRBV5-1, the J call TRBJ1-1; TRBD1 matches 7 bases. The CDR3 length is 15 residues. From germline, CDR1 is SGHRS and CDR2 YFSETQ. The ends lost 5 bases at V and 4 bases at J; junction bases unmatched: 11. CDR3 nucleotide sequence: TGCGCCAGCAGTTTCCAACAGGGGTCTGGCACTGAAGCTTTCTTT. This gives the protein CASSFQQGSGTEAFF.

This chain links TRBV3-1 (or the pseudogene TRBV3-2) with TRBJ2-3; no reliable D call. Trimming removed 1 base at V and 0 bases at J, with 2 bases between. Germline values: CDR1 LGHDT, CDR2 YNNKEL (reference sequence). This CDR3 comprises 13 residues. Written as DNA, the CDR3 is TGTGCCAGCAGCCAAGCTAGCACAGATACGCAGTATTTT. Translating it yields CASSQASTDTQYF.

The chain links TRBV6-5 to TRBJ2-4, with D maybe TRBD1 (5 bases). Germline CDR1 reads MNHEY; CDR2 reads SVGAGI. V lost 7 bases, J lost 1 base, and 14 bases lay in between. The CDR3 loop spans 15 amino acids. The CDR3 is CASTSGFSAKNIQYF. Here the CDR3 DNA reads TGTGCCAGCACGTCAGGGTTCTCGGCCAAAAACATTCAGTACTTC.

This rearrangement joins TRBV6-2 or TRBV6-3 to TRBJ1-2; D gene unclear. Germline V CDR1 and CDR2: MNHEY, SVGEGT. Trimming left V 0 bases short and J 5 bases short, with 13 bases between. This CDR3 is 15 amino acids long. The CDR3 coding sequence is TGTGCCAGCAGTTACTCGGAGGTCACCACTTATGGCTACACCTTC. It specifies CASSYSEVTTYGYTF.

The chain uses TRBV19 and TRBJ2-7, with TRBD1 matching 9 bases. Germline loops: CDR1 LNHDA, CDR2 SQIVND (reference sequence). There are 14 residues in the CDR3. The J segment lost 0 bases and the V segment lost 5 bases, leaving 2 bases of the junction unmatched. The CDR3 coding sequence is TGTGCCAGTAGTGTGACAGGGGGCTCCTACGAGCAGTACGTC. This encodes CASSVTGGSYEQYV.

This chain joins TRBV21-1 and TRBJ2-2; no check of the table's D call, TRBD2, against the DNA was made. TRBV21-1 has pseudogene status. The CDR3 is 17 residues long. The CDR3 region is CASSIFLGKRGAGELFF. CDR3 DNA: TGTGCCAGCAGCATCTTCCTCGGGAAGCGGGGTGCCGGGGAGCTGTTTTTT.

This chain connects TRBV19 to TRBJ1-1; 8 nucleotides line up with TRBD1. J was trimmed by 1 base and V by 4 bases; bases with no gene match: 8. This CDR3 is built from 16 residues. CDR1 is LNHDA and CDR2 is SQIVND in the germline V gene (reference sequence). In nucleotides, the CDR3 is TGTGCCAGTAGTACCTTGAGGGGGACAGGGAACACTGAAGCTTTCTTT. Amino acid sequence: CASSTLRGTGNTEAFF.

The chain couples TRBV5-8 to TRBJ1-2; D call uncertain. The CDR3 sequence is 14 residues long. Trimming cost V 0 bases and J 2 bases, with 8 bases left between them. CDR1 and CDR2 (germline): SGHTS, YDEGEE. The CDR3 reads CASSLVPGNYGYTF. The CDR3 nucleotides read TGTGCCAGCAGCTTGGTGCCAGGAAACTATGGCTACACCTTC.

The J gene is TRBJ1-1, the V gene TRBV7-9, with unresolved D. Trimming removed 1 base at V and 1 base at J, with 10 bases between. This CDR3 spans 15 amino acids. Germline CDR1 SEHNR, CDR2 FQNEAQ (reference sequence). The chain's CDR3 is CASSLEPGRNTEAFF. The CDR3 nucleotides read TGTGCCAGCAGCTTAGAACCGGGAAGGAACACTGAAGCTTTCTTT.

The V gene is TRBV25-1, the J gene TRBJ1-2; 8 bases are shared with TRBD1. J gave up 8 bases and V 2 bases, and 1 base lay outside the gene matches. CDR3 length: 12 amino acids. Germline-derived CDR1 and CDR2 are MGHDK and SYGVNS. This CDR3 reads CASSEDRGGYTF. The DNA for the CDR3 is TGTGCCAGCAGTGAAGACAGGGGCGGCTACACCTTC.

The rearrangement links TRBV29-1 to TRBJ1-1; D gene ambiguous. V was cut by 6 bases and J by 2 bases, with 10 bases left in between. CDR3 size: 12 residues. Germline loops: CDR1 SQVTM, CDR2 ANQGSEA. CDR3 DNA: TGCAGCGTCGTAGGAGTCAACACTGAAGCTTTCTTT. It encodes CSVVGVNTEAFF. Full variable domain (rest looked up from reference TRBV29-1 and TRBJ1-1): SAVISQKPSRDICQRGTSLTIQCQVDSQVTMMFWYRQQPGQSLTLIATANQGSEATYESGFVIDKFPISRPNLTFSTLTVSNMSPEDSSIYLCSVVGVNTEAFFGQGTRLTVV.

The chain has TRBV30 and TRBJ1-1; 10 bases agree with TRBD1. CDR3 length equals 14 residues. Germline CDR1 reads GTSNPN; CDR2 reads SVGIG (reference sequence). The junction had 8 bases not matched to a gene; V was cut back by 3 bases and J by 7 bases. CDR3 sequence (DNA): TGTGCCTGGAGCGCCGGGACAGGGGTCGGTGAAGCTTTCTTT. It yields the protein CAWSAGTGVGEAFF.

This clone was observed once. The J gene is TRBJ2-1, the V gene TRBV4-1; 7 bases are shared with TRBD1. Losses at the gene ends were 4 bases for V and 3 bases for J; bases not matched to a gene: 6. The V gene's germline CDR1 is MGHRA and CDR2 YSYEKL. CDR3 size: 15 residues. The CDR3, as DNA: TGCGCCAGCAGCCTAGGGACAGTTTTCTACAATGAGCAGTTCTTC. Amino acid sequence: CASSLGTVFYNEQFF.

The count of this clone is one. The CDR3 is CASSLGTSGRLDTQYF. The CDR3 DNA reads TGTGCCAGTAGTCTCGGGACTAGCGGGAGGTTAGATACGCAGTATTTT. The gene calls are TRBV19 and TRBJ2-3, with 15 bases lining up with TRBD2. CDR1 and CDR2 (germline): LNHDA, SQIVND (reference sequence). V trimming: 5 bases; J trimming: 5 bases; junction bases outside the gene matches: 5. This CDR3 is 16 amino acids long. Combining the CDR3 with reference TRBV19 and TRBJ2-3 gives the whole variable domain DGGITQSPKYLFRKEGQNVTLSCEQNLNHDAMYWYRQDPGQGLRLIYYSQIVNDFQKGDIAEGYSVSREKKESFPLTVTSAQKNPTAFYLCASSLGTSGRLDTQYFGPGTRLTVL.

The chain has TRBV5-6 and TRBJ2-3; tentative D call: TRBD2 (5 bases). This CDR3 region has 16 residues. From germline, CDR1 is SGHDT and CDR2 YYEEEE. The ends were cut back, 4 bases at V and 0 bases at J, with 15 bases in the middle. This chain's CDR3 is CASSPRTPLSTDTQYF. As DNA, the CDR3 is TGTGCCAGCAGCCCTAGGACTCCACTTAGCACAGATACGCAGTATTTT.

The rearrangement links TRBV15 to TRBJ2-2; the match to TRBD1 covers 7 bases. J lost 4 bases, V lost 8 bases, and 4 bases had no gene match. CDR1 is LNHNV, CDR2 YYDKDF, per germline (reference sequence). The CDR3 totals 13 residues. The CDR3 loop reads CATATGTTGELFF. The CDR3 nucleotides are TGTGCCACCGCGACAGGGACCACCGGGGAGCTGTTTTTT.

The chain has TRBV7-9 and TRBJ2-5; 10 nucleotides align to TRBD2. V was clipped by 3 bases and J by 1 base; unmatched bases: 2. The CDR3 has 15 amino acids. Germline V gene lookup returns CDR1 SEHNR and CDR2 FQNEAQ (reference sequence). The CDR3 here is CASSFLAGVQETQYF. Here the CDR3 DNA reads TGTGCCAGCAGCTTTCTAGCGGGGGTCCAAGAGACCCAGTACTTC.

Here the CDR3 DNA reads TGTGCCAGCAGCTTAGCCCGGACAGTGTATGGCTACACCTTC. It is translated as CASSLARTVYGYTF. This rearrangement joins TRBV7-2 to TRBJ1-2; D possibly corresponds to TRBD1 (6 bases). V dropped 0 bases and J dropped 5 bases, with 10 bases sitting between them. Germline assignment: CDR1 SGHTA and CDR2 FQGNSA. There are 14 residues in the CDR3.